The 5 T cell receptor beta chains below come from one sample, sequenced in a study of cytomegalovirus exposure and HLA in healthy donors. Researchers ran the PCR with 60 Vbeta and 13 Jbeta primers. The method was immunoSEQ multiplex PCR; TCRdb's version includes in-frame clones alone and lacks a portion of them. The data show about 150,000 clones, less than 85% seen once. Sample: PBMCs. Receptors were obtained from a woman aged 55-70 years in good health and CMV-seropositive.

Here the CDR3 reads CASSRTGNMNTEAFF. CDR3 in DNA: TGTGCCAGCAGCCGTACAGGGAACATGAACACTGAAGCTTTCTTT. This chain links TRBV28 with TRBJ1-1, with D maybe TRBD1 (6 bases). The CDR3 is made up of 15 amino acids. Trimming stripped 6 bases from V and 0 bases from J, with 14 bases between. CDR1 MDHEN and CDR2 SYDVKM come from the germline V gene. Filled out from reference TRBV28 and TRBJ1-1, the complete variable domain reads DVKVTQSSRYLVKRTGEKVFLECVQDMDHENMFWYRQDPGLGLRLIYFSYDVKMKEKGDIPEGYSVSREKKERFSLILESASTNQTSMYLCASSRTGNMNTEAFFGQGTRLTVV.

The CDR3 is CASSRQGPKNTEAFF. The DNA for the CDR3 is TGCGCCAGCAGCAGGCAGGGGCCAAAGAACACTGAAGCTTTCTTT. The rearrangement links TRBV5-1 to TRBJ1-1; TRBD1 is a possible D gene (6 bases). Germline loops: CDR1 SGHRS, CDR2 YFSETQ. V lost 4 bases and J lost 1, with 14 bases in between. The CDR3 is made up of 15 amino acids.

The genes are TRBV4-1 and TRBJ2-3; D may be TRBD2 (6 bases). Between the trimmed V and J ends, which lost 3 bases and 8 bases, there was a span of 6 bases. Germline V gene lookup returns CDR1 MGHRA and CDR2 YSYEKL. The CDR3 is 11 amino acids. The chain's CDR3 is CASSQEGTQYF. Here the CDR3 DNA reads TGCGCCAGCAGCCAGGAGGGTACGCAGTATTTT.

The rearrangement uses TRBV28 and TRBJ1-1; D ambiguous. V lost 7 bases to trimming and J lost 4 bases, with 13 bases between them. The CDR3 covers 13 residues. Looked up from germline, CDR1 is MDHEN and CDR2 is SYDVKM. The CDR3 here is CASTRRVVTEAFF. The CDR3 nucleotides are TGTGCCAGCACCCGGAGGGTGGTCACTGAAGCTTTCTTT.

The rearrangement uses TRBV2 and TRBJ2-3, with D unclear. CDR1 and CDR2 from the germline V gene are SNHLY and FYNNEI. CDR3 length: 15 residues. V lost 3 bases and J 0 bases, leaving 10 bases between the germline ends. The CDR3 sequence: CASSDSRRSTDTQYF. CDR3 coding DNA: TGTGCCAGCAGTGATTCTCGTAGAAGCACAGATACGCAGTATTTT.